A selection of T cell receptor beta chains follows, all from one sample in a study of blood T cell repertoires in COVID-19. Sequencing was performed with immunoSEQ multiplex PCR; in TCRdb, only in-frame clones are kept and a portion is missing. The profile shows approximately 250,000 clones, 85% to 90% of them singletons. The material sequenced was PBMCs or T cells enriched from blood (not recorded which). Receptor source: a woman aged 25 to 45 with acute COVID-19. CDR3s include the opening cysteine and the closing phenylalanine or tryptophan. Fields, in order: CDR3 DNA, CDR3 protein, V gene, J gene, clone size, D gene. D genes are given only for firm matches. Clone size appears in some rows only: once, few, many, or a class for an expanded clone.

DNA: TGTGCCACCAGTGACAGGAACACTGAAGCTTTCTTT
CDR3: CATSDRNTEAFF
V: TRBV24-1
J: TRBJ1-1
size: -
D: -

DNA: TGTGCCAGCAGCTTCCGGGGGGCACCTAATGAAAAACTGTTTTTT
CDR3: CASSFRGAPNEKLFF
V: TRBV3-1/TRBV3-2
J: TRBJ1-4
size: -
D: -

DNA: TGTGCCTGGGGAGGCGGGGCCGAGCAGTACTTC
CDR3: CAWGGGAEQYF
V: TRBV30
J: TRBJ2-7
size: -
D: -

DNA: TGTGCCAGCAGCGGCCTAGGGGGGGCTAATCCCTACGAGCAGTACTTC
CDR3: CASSGLGGANPYEQYF
V: TRBV3-1/TRBV3-2
J: TRBJ2-7
size: -
D: -

DNA: TGTGCCAGCCGCGCCGGACAGGAAGCTAACTATGGCTACACCTTC
CDR3: CASRAGQEANYGYTF
V: TRBV5-4
J: TRBJ1-2
size: once
D: TRBD1

DNA: TGTGCCAGCAGTTTTGACCGGAGCGGCTACACCTTC
CDR3: CASSFDRSGYTF
V: TRBV28
J: TRBJ1-2
size: -
D: -

DNA: TGCGCCAGCAGCTTGGCCGGAAAGGGGGCAACTAATGAAAAACTGTTTTTT
CDR3: CASSLAGKGATNEKLFF
V: TRBV5-1
J: TRBJ1-4
size: once
D: -

DNA: TGTGCCAGCAGCCCGCACTCTCTCGTGAACACTGAAGCTTTCTTT
CDR3: CASSPHSLVNTEAFF
V: TRBV7-9
J: TRBJ1-1
size: -
D: -

DNA: TGCGCCAGCAGCGAGAGACAGGGACGAAAAGAGACCCAGTACTTC
CDR3: CASSERQGRKETQYF
V: TRBV5-1
J: TRBJ2-5
size: -
D: TRBD1

DNA: TGTGCCAGCAGCCTAAACACAGATACGCAGTATTTT
CDR3: CASSLNTDTQYF
V: TRBV13
J: TRBJ2-3
size: -
D: -

DNA: TGTGCCAGTATGGGGGGGACCCCTAGCACAGATACGCAGTATTTT
CDR3: CASMGGTPSTDTQYF
V: TRBV28
J: TRBJ2-3
size: once
D: TRBD2

DNA: TGTGCCTGGTATACAGGTTTCACAGATACGCAGTATTTT
CDR3: CAWYTGFTDTQYF
V: TRBV30
J: TRBJ2-3
size: once
D: -

DNA: TGTGCCAGTAGTATGTCACAGGGGGCTGTGTACGAGCAGTACTTC
CDR3: CASSMSQGAVYEQYF
V: TRBV19
J: TRBJ2-7
size: -
D: TRBD1

DNA: TGCGCCAGCAAGCAGGATTATAATTCACCCCTCCACTTT
CDR3: CASKQDYNSPLHF
V: TRBV5-1
J: TRBJ1-6
size: -
D: -

DNA: TGTGCCATCAGTGATACTCCAGGGGAAACCGGGGAGCTGTTTTTT
CDR3: CAISDTPGETGELFF
V: TRBV10-3
J: TRBJ2-2
size: -
D: -

DNA: TGCAGCCACATCAAAGCAGGGAAAGCTTTCTTT
CDR3: CSHIKAGKAFF
V: TRBV29-1
J: TRBJ1-1
size: -
D: -

DNA: TGTGCCAGCTCTTCACAAAACGAGCAGTACTTC
CDR3: CASSSQNEQYF
V: TRBV18
J: TRBJ2-7
size: -
D: -

DNA: TGTGCCAGCAGCCAAGTTGCGGCAGCCGTCAATGAGCAGTTCTTC
CDR3: CASSQVAAAVNEQFF
V: TRBV3-1/TRBV3-2
J: TRBJ2-1
size: -
D: -

DNA: TGTGCCAGAAAGCAAGGACTAGCGGGAGGCAATGAGCAGTTCTTC
CDR3: CARKQGLAGGNEQFF
V: TRBV19
J: TRBJ2-1
size: -
D: TRBD2

DNA: TGTGCCAGCAGCCGACTAGCGGGGTACACAGATACGCAGTATTTT
CDR3: CASSRLAGYTDTQYF
V: TRBV7-6
J: TRBJ2-3
size: -
D: TRBD2

DNA: TGTGCCAGCAGTTACTCACGGCGGGGGGCTTTCTTT
CDR3: CASSYSRRGAFF
V: TRBV6-2/TRBV6-3
J: TRBJ1-1
size: -
D: -

DNA: TGTGCCAGCAGCACGGACAGGCTGAATGAAAAACTGTTTTTT
CDR3: CASSTDRLNEKLFF
V: TRBV7-2
J: TRBJ1-4
size: once
D: TRBD1

DNA: TGTGCCAGCATTGGGCAGCTTGCTGGGGAGCAGTTCTTC
CDR3: CASIGQLAGEQFF
V: TRBV2
J: TRBJ2-1
size: -
D: -

DNA: TGTGCCAGCAGCCAAGAGGTTTTTTTGGGACAGGGTATGAACACCATATATTTT
CDR3: CASSQEVFLGQGMNTIYF
V: TRBV3-1/TRBV3-2
J: TRBJ1-3
size: -
D: TRBD1

DNA: TGTGCCAGCAGCTCGACTAGCGGGAGGAACGAGCAGTTCTTC
CDR3: CASSSTSGRNEQFF
V: TRBV7-2
J: TRBJ2-1
size: -
D: TRBD2

DNA: TGTGCCACCAGACTAGCGGGAGTTTACGAGCAGTACTTC
CDR3: CATRLAGVYEQYF
V: TRBV24-1
J: TRBJ2-7
size: -
D: TRBD2

DNA: TGTGCCAGCAGACAGAGCTCTGGAAACACCATATATTTT
CDR3: CASRQSSGNTIYF
V: TRBV13
J: TRBJ1-3
size: -
D: -

DNA: TGTGCCAGCAGTGTGGGCCGGACAGGCGGATACGAGCAGTACTTC
CDR3: CASSVGRTGGYEQYF
V: TRBV2
J: TRBJ2-7
size: -
D: TRBD1

DNA: TGTGCCAGCAGCCAAGATTCGACAGGGGGTGCTCTCTACAATGAGCAGTTCTTC
CDR3: CASSQDSTGGALYNEQFF
V: TRBV4-2
J: TRBJ2-1
size: -
D: TRBD1

DNA: TGTGCCAGCAGCCAAGGTAGAGGAGGGAGGGCTGGGGCCAACGTCCTGACTTTC
CDR3: CASSQGRGGRAGANVLTF
V: TRBV14
J: TRBJ2-6
size: -
D: TRBD2

DNA: TGTGCCAGCAGCCAAGGAGGAGAGACCCAGTACTTC
CDR3: CASSQGGETQYF
V: TRBV3-1/TRBV3-2
J: TRBJ2-5
size: -
D: -

DNA: TGTGCCAGCAGGACAGTCGGTTCCGTCCCCCAGCATTTT
CDR3: CASRTVGSVPQHF
V: TRBV28
J: TRBJ1-5
size: -
D: -

DNA: TGTGCCAGCAGCGTCCGGGACAGGGGGCTGGATGAGCAGTTCTTC
CDR3: CASSVRDRGLDEQFF
V: TRBV9
J: TRBJ2-1
size: -
D: TRBD1

DNA: TGTGCCAGCAGTCCCGGTCGCGACTACGAGCAGTACTTC
CDR3: CASSPGRDYEQYF
V: TRBV12-3/TRBV12-4
J: TRBJ2-7
size: once
D: -

DNA: TGTGCCTGGAGTGCCGGGACTAGCGGGAAGTCCTACGAGCAGTACTTC
CDR3: CAWSAGTSGKSYEQYF
V: TRBV30
J: TRBJ2-7
size: -
D: TRBD2

DNA: TGTGCCAGTAGTATAGCCGGTAGTTTCCCAGATACGCAGTATTTT
CDR3: CASSIAGSFPDTQYF
V: TRBV19
J: TRBJ2-3
size: -
D: -

DNA: TGTGCCAGCAGCAACTGGACAGGGACGTTTTTCAATGAGCAGTTCTTC
CDR3: CASSNWTGTFFNEQFF
V: TRBV7-3
J: TRBJ2-1
size: -
D: TRBD1

DNA: TGTGCCAGCAGTTCGGCGGGGGTTACCTACAATGAGCAGTTCTTC
CDR3: CASSSAGVTYNEQFF
V: TRBV27
J: TRBJ2-1
size: -
D: TRBD2

DNA: TGTGCCAGCAGCCTGACGGGTAACTATGGCTACACCTTC
CDR3: CASSLTGNYGYTF
V: TRBV13
J: TRBJ1-2
size: -
D: -

DNA: TGTGCCATCAGTGGTGAAGGTGCGGACACTGAAGCTTTCTTT
CDR3: CAISGEGADTEAFF
V: TRBV10-3
J: TRBJ1-1
size: -
D: -

DNA: TGTGCCATCAGTGAGTCGGGACAGGGCCCTAATCAGCCCCAGCATTTT
CDR3: CAISESGQGPNQPQHF
V: TRBV10-3
J: TRBJ1-5
size: -
D: TRBD1

DNA: TGTGCCAGCAGTCCCGGGGACAGGAGCTACTACGAGCAGTACTTC
CDR3: CASSPGDRSYYEQYF
V: TRBV27
J: TRBJ2-7
size: -
D: TRBD1

DNA: TGTGCCAGTAGTATAACAGGGGGCAATCAGCCCCAGCATTTT
CDR3: CASSITGGNQPQHF
V: TRBV19
J: TRBJ1-5
size: -
D: TRBD1

DNA: TGTGCCAGCAGCTTGGTCGGTTCAGCGGGGGACACCATATATTTT
CDR3: CASSLVGSAGDTIYF
V: TRBV5-4
J: TRBJ1-3
size: -
D: -

DNA: TGTGCCAGTTCCGGGACAGGGGGCAATCAGCCCCAGCATTTT
CDR3: CASSGTGGNQPQHF
V: TRBV2
J: TRBJ1-5
size: once
D: TRBD1

DNA: TGTGCCAGCAGTCTGTTCCAACAGGGTCACAATCAGCCCCAGCATTTT
CDR3: CASSLFQQGHNQPQHF
V: TRBV28
J: TRBJ1-5
size: -
D: -

DNA: TGTGCCAGCAGCCCCCCAGGGGACTCCTACGAGCAGTACTTC
CDR3: CASSPPGDSYEQYF
V: TRBV5-4
J: TRBJ2-7
size: -
D: -

DNA: TGTGCCAGCAGTTTCCGTTATGAGCAGTTCTTC
CDR3: CASSFRYEQFF
V: TRBV27
J: TRBJ2-1
size: -
D: -

DNA: TGTGCCAGCAGTTTGTCGCAGGGGGCCGATGAAGCTTTCTTT
CDR3: CASSLSQGADEAFF
V: TRBV28
J: TRBJ1-1
size: -
D: TRBD1

DNA: TGCGCCAGCAGCAAGGAGCGAGGGTTGAACACTGAAGCTTTCTTT
CDR3: CASSKERGLNTEAFF
V: TRBV4-1
J: TRBJ1-1
size: -
D: -

DNA: TGTGCCAGCAGCCCCGGGACTCAAAGCACAGATACGCAGTATTTT
CDR3: CASSPGTQSTDTQYF
V: TRBV9
J: TRBJ2-3
size: -
D: -

DNA: TGTGCCAGCAGGGCAGAGAGGCATTTTGGCAATGAGCAGTTCTTC
CDR3: CASRAERHFGNEQFF
V: TRBV7-9
J: TRBJ2-1
size: -
D: -